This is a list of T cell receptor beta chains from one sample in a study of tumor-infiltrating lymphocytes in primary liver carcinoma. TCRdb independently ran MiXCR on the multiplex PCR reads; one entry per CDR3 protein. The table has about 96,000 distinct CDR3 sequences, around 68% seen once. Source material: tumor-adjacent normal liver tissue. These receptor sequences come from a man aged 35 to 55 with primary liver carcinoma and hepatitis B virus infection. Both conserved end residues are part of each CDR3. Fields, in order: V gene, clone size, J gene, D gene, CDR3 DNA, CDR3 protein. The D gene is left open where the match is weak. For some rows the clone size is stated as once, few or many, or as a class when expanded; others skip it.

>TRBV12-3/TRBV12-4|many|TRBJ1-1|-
TGTGCCAGCAGTCCCCAACAGGGTAGCACTGAAGCTTTCTTT
CASSPQQGSTEAFF
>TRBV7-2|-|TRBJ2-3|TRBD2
TGTGCCAGCAGCTTAAGGAGTCGACTAGCGGATTATCCTAGCACAGATACGCAGTATTTT
CASSLRSRLADYPSTDTQYF
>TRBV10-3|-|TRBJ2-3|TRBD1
TGTGCCATCAGTGATTCGAAGGGGGCCGTCGGAGATACGCAGTATTTT
CAISDSKGAVGDTQYF
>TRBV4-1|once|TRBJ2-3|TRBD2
TGCGCCAGCAGCCCAGCACCGCTAGCGGGACAAGATACGCAGTATTTT
CASSPAPLAGQDTQYF
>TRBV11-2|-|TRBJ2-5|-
TGTGCCAGTAGTTCCACTCTAGGGCGGATACAAGAGACCCAGTACTTC
CASSSTLGRIQETQYF
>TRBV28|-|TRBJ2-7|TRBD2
TGTGCCAGCAGTATTCCAACTAGCGGGATCTCCTACGAGCAGTACTTC
CASSIPTSGISYEQYF
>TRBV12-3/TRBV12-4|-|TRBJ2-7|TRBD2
TGTGCCAGCAGTTTGGGACTAGTGGGATTTGCTTCCTACGAGCACTACTTC
CASSLGLVGFASYEHYF
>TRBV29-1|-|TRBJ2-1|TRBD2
TGCAGCGGAGGTAGTGGGAGGGCCCTCAATGAGCAGTTCTTC
CSGGSGRALNEQFF
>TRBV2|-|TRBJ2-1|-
TGTGCCAGCAGTGTAGGAGGGTTAGGGGAGCAGTTCTTC
CASSVGGLGEQFF
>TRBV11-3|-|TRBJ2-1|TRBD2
TGTGCCAGCAGCTTAGATCGGCGGGAGGCATTCAGCTCCTACAATGACCAGTTCTTC
CASSLDRREAFSSYNDQFF
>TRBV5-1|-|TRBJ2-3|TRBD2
TGCGCCGGCAGCTTACTAGCGGGAGGCACAGATACACAGTATTTT
CAGSLLAGGTDTQYF
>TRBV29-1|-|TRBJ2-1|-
TGCAGCGTTGAAGTACTAGTCAATGTGCAGTTCTTC
CSVEVLVNVQFF
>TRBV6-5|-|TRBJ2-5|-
TGTGCCATTTCCTCGTACCGGGAAGAGACCCTGTACTTC
CAISSYREETLYF
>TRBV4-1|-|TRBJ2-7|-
TGCACCAGCAGCCAAGGGGGGGCGGCTTACGAGCAGTACTTC
CTSSQGGAAYEQYF
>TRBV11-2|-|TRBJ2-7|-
TGTGCCAACAGCCCGACTAGTACCTACGAGCAGTACTTC
CANSPTSTYEQYF
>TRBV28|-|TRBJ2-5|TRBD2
TGTGCCAGCAGGTTGAGACTAGCGGGAGGCGAACGGACCCAGTACTTC
CASRLRLAGGERTQYF
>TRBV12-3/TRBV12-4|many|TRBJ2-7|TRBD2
TGTGCCAGCAGCCGTAGCGGGTCCTCCTACGAGCAGTACTTC
CASSRSGSSYEQYF
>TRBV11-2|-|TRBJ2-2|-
TGTACCAGCAGCCGTACCGGAGTGGCACCCCCGAGCACCGGGGAGCTGTTTTTT
CTSSRTGVAPPSTGELFF
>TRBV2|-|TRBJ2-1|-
TGTGCCAGCAGCGGGAAGGTGTCCTACAATGAGCAGTTCTTC
CASSGKVSYNEQFF
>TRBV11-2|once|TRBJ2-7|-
TGTGCCAACAGCTCCACCGGCGATCCCTACGAGCAGTACTTC
CANSSTGDPYEQYF